This T cell receptor beta chain was sequenced during a study of blood T cell repertoires in COVID-19. At the level of the study: PBMCs, B-cell-depleted T cells, or T cells were the source of the cDNA or gDNA that made up the material.

In the original workflow: Quantification of nucleated cells was approximated via reference gene primer amplification. Assay: immunoSEQ multiplex PCR; the TCRdb copy retains only in-frame clones and omits some. That table furnishes V, J and clone size, whereas the DNA furnished D and trimming. Counted here are about 200,000 clones, 70% to 85% occurring once; the ten biggest clones make up 6% to 8%. The CDR3 totals 16 residues. The V and J ends lost 2 bases and 7 bases, in that order; junction bases with no gene match: 10. Germline V gives CDR1 MNHEY, CDR2 SVGAGI. The sequence came from a human donor with acute or convalescent COVID-19. The donor label of this sample is uncertain. The sample comprised peripheral blood. This sequence joins TRBV6-5 and TRBJ2-7, with 11 bases aligning to TRBD2. The CDR3 is CASSYSGLAGGGEQYF. In DNA, the CDR3 is TGTGCCAGCAGTTACAGCGGGCTAGCGGGAGGTGGGGAGCAGTACTTC.